The 26 T cell receptor beta chains reported below all come from one sample, sequenced in a study of OX40 agonist ivuxolimab in advanced cancers. Generated by immunoSEQ multiplex PCR, the TCRdb table keeps only in-frame clones and is missing some. There are about 50,000 clones in the sample; 88% occur only once, and roughly 0.98% lies in the top ten. The input for sequencing was CD4+ or CD8+ T cells sorted from blood, taken in a trial of the OX40 agonist ivuxolimab. These receptors were obtained from an adult with an advanced solid tumor such as melanoma, head and neck, liver or kidney cancer.

The chain is built from TRBV7-3 and TRBJ2-2; 12 nucleotides agree with TRBD2. The CDR3 has 16 residues. The junction had 5 bases not matched to a gene; V was cut back by 5 bases and J by 4 bases. CDR1 is SGHTA and CDR2 is FQGTGA in the germline V gene. CDR3 residues: CASSVGLAGSTGELFF. The CDR3 coding sequence is TGTGCCAGCAGCGTAGGACTAGCGGGAAGCACCGGGGAGCTGTTTTTT. The full variable domain, completed using reference TRBV7-3 and TRBJ2-2, is GAGVSQTPSNKVTEKGKYVELRCDPISGHTALYWYRQSLGQGPEFLIYFQGTGAADDSGLPNDRFFAVRPEGSVSTLKIQRTERGDSAVYLCASSVGLAGSTGELFFGEGSRLTVL.

The rearrangement joins TRBV28 to TRBJ1-2; perhaps TRBD1 as D (6 bases). The CDR3 length is 15 residues. Germline V gene data show CDR1 as MDHEN and CDR2 as SYDVKM. V shed 3 bases and J shed 8 bases, with 19 bases lying between them. The CDR3 sequence is CASSFYGQNRRGYTF. In nucleotides, the CDR3 is TGTGCCAGCAGTTTTTACGGACAGAACCGACGGGGCTACACCTTC.

This rearrangement joins TRBV6-5 to TRBJ1-2; perhaps TRBD1 as D (6 bases). Germline V gives CDR1 MNHEY, CDR2 SVGAGI. There are 13 residues in the CDR3. The V gene lost 2 bases and the J gene lost 8 bases, with 12 bases spanning the gap. CDR3 loop: CASSYPNRDGYTF. Here the CDR3 DNA reads TGTGCCAGCAGTTACCCGAACAGGGACGGCTACACCTTC.

The V and J genes are TRBV19 and TRBJ2-2, with 11 bases matching TRBD2. This CDR3 is built from 14 residues. Trimming at V came to 6 bases and at J to 4 bases, leaving 1 base not matched to a gene. Germline loops: CDR1 LNHDA, CDR2 SQIVND (reference sequence). As DNA, the CDR3 is TGTGCCAGTAGGGGACTAGCGGCCACCGGGGAGCTGTTTTTT. This gives the protein CASRGLAATGELFF.

The V gene is TRBV7-3, the J gene TRBJ2-3; D possibly corresponds to TRBD2 (6 bases). The V gene's germline CDR1 is SGHTA and CDR2 FQGTGA. The CDR3 runs 15 residues. The V gene lost 6 bases and the J gene lost 4 bases, with 17 bases spanning the gap. The CDR3: CASSATGDGADTQYF. In nucleotides, the CDR3 is TGTGCCAGCAGTGCCACGGGAGATGGAGCAGATACGCAGTATTTT.

The genes are TRBV29-1 and TRBJ2-1, with a weak D call TRBD2 (5 bases). CDR1 and CDR2 from the germline V gene are SQVTM and ANQGSEA. Trimming stripped 7 bases from V and 10 bases from J, with 23 bases between. This CDR3 region has 14 residues. CDR3 residues: CSAEGRRRVEEQFF. The CDR3 DNA sequence: TGCAGCGCCGAAGGGCGGCGGCGGGTCGAGGAGCAGTTCTTC.

This sequence joins TRBV7-2 and TRBJ2-7; unclear D gene. Germline V gene lookup returns CDR1 SGHTA and CDR2 FQGNSA. The CDR3 spans 12 residues. Trimming cost V 4 bases and J 1 base, with 5 bases left between them. CDR3 region: CASSSSSYEQYF. The DNA for the CDR3 is TGTGCCAGCAGCTCAAGTTCCTACGAGCAGTACTTC. The full variable domain, its missing parts supplied by reference TRBV7-2 and TRBJ2-7, is GAGVSQSPSNKVTEKGKDVELRCDPISGHTALYWYRQSLGQGLEFLIYFQGNSAPDKSGLPSDRFSAERTGGSVSTLTIQRTQQEDSAVYLCASSSSSYEQYFGPGTRLTVT.

V gene TRBV6-5 combines with J gene TRBJ2-3, with D possibly TRBD2 on 5 matching bases. The germline V gene encodes CDR1 MNHEY and CDR2 SVGAGI. Trimming removed 2 bases at V and 1 base at J, with 10 bases between. The CDR3 covers 15 residues. The CDR3 protein is CASSYAGVGTDTQYF. The CDR3 DNA reads as TGTGCCAGCAGTTACGCCGGGGTCGGCACAGATACGCAGTATTTT.

The CDR3, as DNA: TGTGCCAGCAGTCTCGCAGGGGGCATTACCGGGGAGCTGTTTTTT. It translates to CASSLAGGITGELFF. V is TRBV28 and J is TRBJ2-2; 8 bases agree with TRBD1. CDR1 and CDR2 from the germline V gene are MDHEN and SYDVKM. The V segment lost 5 bases and the J segment 5 bases; nucleotides outside the gene matches: 7. The CDR3 covers 15 residues.

This clone is a singleton in its sample. The rearrangement joins TRBV6-6 to TRBJ1-3; D perhaps matches TRBD1 (5 bases). The length of the CDR3 is 16 residues. Deletions cut 6 bases from V and 3 bases from J, with 18 bases between. Germline values: CDR1 MNHNY, CDR2 SVGAGI (reference sequence). The CDR3 DNA reads as TGTGCCAGCAGGCCCCCCCCAGGGCGGTTTGGAAACACCATATATTTT. It yields the protein CASRPPPGRFGNTIYF.

Concerning this clone: One end of the junction does not line up with germline, which may come from a read error. V is TRBV9 and J is TRBJ2-1; 11 bases match TRBD2. Germline CDR1 SGDLS, CDR2 YYNGEE. CDR3 size: 16 residues. CDR3 DNA sequence: TGTGCCAGCAGCGCACAAACTAGCGGGAGATACAATGAGCAGCTCTTC. Protein: CASSAQTSGRYNEQLF.

The chain combines TRBV7-2 with TRBJ2-1, with no clear D. Trimming shortened V by 2 bases and J by 2 bases, and 10 bases separated the two germline ends. The CDR3 loop spans 15 amino acids. The germline CDR1 and CDR2 sequences are SGHTA and FQGNSA. The CDR3 reads CASSLRPGPYNEQFF. Here the CDR3 DNA reads TGTGCCAGCAGCTTACGGCCCGGGCCCTACAATGAGCAGTTCTTC.

By share, this clone ranks as medium-sized. This rearrangement joins TRBV27 to TRBJ2-6; D gene uncertain. The CDR3 sequence is 14 residues long. The V end lost 5 bases, the J end lost 2 bases, and 7 bases lay between the germline ends. The germline V gene has CDR1 MNHEY and CDR2 SMNVEV (reference sequence). The CDR3 DNA is TGTGCCAGCAGTAATAGGGCTGGGGCCAACGTCCTGACTTTC. Amino acid sequence: CASSNRAGANVLTF.

This chain uses TRBV9 with TRBJ2-7; D possibly corresponds to TRBD2 (5 bases). The germline V and J ends were trimmed by 4 bases and 3 bases, with 11 bases remaining between them. The germline CDR1 and CDR2 sequences are SGDLS and YYNGEE. There are 13 residues in the CDR3. CDR3 in DNA: TGTGCCAGCAGCCCGGACTCCTACTACGAGCAGTACTTC. The encoded protein is CASSPDSYYEQYF.

The rearrangement joins TRBV5-5 to TRBJ2-5; the D call may be TRBD1 or TRBD2 (6 bases each). The CDR3 contains 15 residues. The V end lost 7 bases, the J end lost 3 bases, and 19 bases lay between the germline ends. Germline V lookup: CDR1 SGHKS, CDR2 YYEKEE (reference sequence). The CDR3 reads CASLRSGAGEETQYF. The CDR3 bases are TGTGCCAGCCTCCGATCGGGGGCAGGGGAAGAGACCCAGTACTTC.

The rearrangement uses TRBV19 and TRBJ2-5, with D perhaps matching TRBD1 (5 bases). Trimming took 4 bases from V and 4 from J, leaving 10 bases between them. Germline V lookup: CDR1 LNHDA, CDR2 SQIVND (reference sequence). There are 13 residues in the CDR3. Here the CDR3 reads CASSTGMAETQYF. The DNA for the CDR3 is TGTGCCAGTAGTACAGGGATGGCAGAGACCCAGTACTTC.

The chain links TRBV6-5 to TRBJ1-1; D gene ambiguous. Trimming removed 7 bases at V and 4 bases at J, with 16 bases between. From germline, CDR1 is MNHEY and CDR2 SVGAGI. CDR3 size: 14 residues. The DNA for the CDR3 is TGTGCCAGCAACCTAGCAAGGGAGGGCACTGAAGCTTTCTTT. Its protein is CASNLAREGTEAFF.

This clone occurred a few times. V is TRBV7-2 and J is TRBJ2-1; D call uncertain. Germline loops: CDR1 SGHTA, CDR2 FQGNSA. The CDR3 runs 14 residues. V lost 0 bases, J lost 10 bases, and 13 bases lay in between. CDR3 bases: TGTGCCAGCAGCTTAGCGCGTCAGGCTAACGAGCAGTTCTTC. Translation: CASSLARQANEQFF.

The V call is TRBV7-9, the J call TRBJ2-5; 10 bases fit TRBD2. The CDR3 runs to 15 residues. The germline V gene has CDR1 SEHNR and CDR2 FQNEAQ (reference sequence). Trimming at V came to 2 bases and at J to 4 bases, leaving 4 bases not matched to a gene. CDR3 sequence reads: CASSLLLAGVETQYF. The CDR3 DNA reads as TGTGCCAGCAGCTTACTGCTAGCGGGAGTAGAGACCCAGTACTTC.

This clone was counted once. J is TRBJ2-2 and V is TRBV9, with D perhaps being TRBD1 or TRBD2 (6 bases each). The CDR3 extends over 14 amino acids. Germline V gives CDR1 SGDLS, CDR2 YYNGEE. Trimming left V 6 bases short and J 6 bases short, with 15 bases between. In nucleotides, the CDR3 is TGTGCCAGCAAAGAACAGGGAGGCGCCGGGGAGCTGTTTTTT. This codes for CASKEQGGAGELFF.

The rearrangement joins TRBV7-9 to TRBJ2-7; possibly TRBD1 for D (5 bases). Germline V gene lookup returns CDR1 SEHNR and CDR2 FQNEAQ (reference sequence). V was clipped by 5 bases and J by 2 bases, with 16 bases between them. The CDR3 sequence is 15 residues long. The CDR3 sequence is CASSPRQNPTYEQYF. CDR3 DNA sequence: TGTGCCAGCAGCCCCCGACAGAACCCTACCTACGAGCAGTACTTC. Based on the CDR3 plus reference TRBV7-9 and TRBJ2-7, the full variable domain is DTGVSQNPRHKITKRGQNVTFRCDPISEHNRLYWYRQTLGQGPEFLTYFQNEAQLEKSRLLSDRFSAERPKGSFSTLEIQRTEQGDSAMYLCASSPRQNPTYEQYFGPGTRLTVT.

CDR3 bases: TGCGCCAGCAGGGACAGGGTTAATACTGAAGCTTTCTTT. The encoded protein is CASRDRVNTEAFF. The chain uses TRBV4-1 and TRBJ1-1; 8 bases map to TRBD1. After removal of 6 bases from V and 5 bases from J, the junction contained 5 bases not matched to a gene. This CDR3 region has 13 residues. Germline CDR1 MGHRA, CDR2 YSYEKL.

This chain connects TRBV7-2 to TRBJ1-2, with a possible D match to TRBD1 (6 bases). The CDR3 totals 13 residues. Looked up from germline, CDR1 is SGHTA and CDR2 is FQGNSA. The V end lost 5 bases, the J end lost 3 bases, and 10 bases lay between the germline ends. The CDR3 nucleotides read TGTGCCAGCAGCATACGGACAGACTATGGCTACACCTTC. This encodes CASSIRTDYGYTF. Complete variable domain (other parts from reference TRBV7-2 and TRBJ1-2): GAGVSQSPSNKVTEKGKDVELRCDPISGHTALYWYRQSLGQGLEFLIYFQGNSAPDKSGLPSDRFSAERTGGSVSTLTIQRTQQEDSAVYLCASSIRTDYGYTFGSGTRLTVV.

The rearrangement uses TRBV19 and TRBJ2-2, with a weak D call TRBD2 (6 bases). V was pared by 3 bases and J by 2 bases, with 13 bases between. CDR1 and CDR2 (germline): LNHDA, SQIVND (reference sequence). The CDR3 covers 16 residues. CDR3 amino acids: CASSISAGINTGELFF. In nucleotides, the CDR3 is TGTGCCAGTAGTATTTCAGCGGGTATAAACACCGGGGAGCTGTTTTTT.

This clone came up a few times. This CDR3 is CASSFQDPQPQHF. Written as DNA, the CDR3 is TGTGCCAGCAGTTTCCAGGACCCACAGCCCCAGCATTTT. The chain couples TRBV2 to TRBJ1-5; D gene unclear. The V and J ends lost 5 bases and 7 bases respectively, with 12 bases between them. The CDR3 is 13 residues long. Germline CDR1 and CDR2: SNHLY and FYNNEI. The whole variable domain, filled in from reference TRBV2 and TRBJ1-5, reads EPEVTQTPSHQVTQMGQEVILRCVPISNHLYFYWYRQILGQKVEFLVSFYNNEISEKSEIFDDQFSVERPDGSNFTLKIRSTKLEDSAMYFCASSFQDPQPQHFGDGTRLSIL.

The chain couples TRBV30 to TRBJ1-6; TRBD1 aligns across 7 bases. The CDR3 consists of 13 residues. CDR1 and CDR2 from the germline V gene are GTSNPN and SVGIG (reference sequence). Unmatched junction bases numbered 7, after V lost 3 bases and J lost 11 bases. CDR3 residues: CAWREGQITPLHF. In nucleotides, the CDR3 is TGTGCCTGGAGGGAGGGACAGATTACACCCCTCCACTTT.